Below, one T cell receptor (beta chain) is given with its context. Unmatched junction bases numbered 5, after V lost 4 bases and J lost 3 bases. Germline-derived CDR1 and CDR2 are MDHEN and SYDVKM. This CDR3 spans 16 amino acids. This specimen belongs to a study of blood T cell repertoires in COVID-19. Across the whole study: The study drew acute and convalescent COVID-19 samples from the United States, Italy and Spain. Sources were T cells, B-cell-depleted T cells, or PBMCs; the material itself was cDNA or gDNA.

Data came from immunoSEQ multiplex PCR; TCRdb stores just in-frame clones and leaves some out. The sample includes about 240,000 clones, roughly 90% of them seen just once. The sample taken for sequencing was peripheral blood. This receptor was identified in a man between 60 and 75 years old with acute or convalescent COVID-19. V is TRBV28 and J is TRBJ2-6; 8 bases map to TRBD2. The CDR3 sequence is CASSSGGQSGANVLTF. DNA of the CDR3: TGTGCCAGCAGTTCGGGAGGGCAAAGTGGGGCCAACGTCCTGACTTTC. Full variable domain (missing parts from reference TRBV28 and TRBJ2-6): DVKVTQSSRYLVKRTGEKVFLECVQDMDHENMFWYRQDPGLGLRLIYFSYDVKMKEKGDIPEGYSVSREKKERFSLILESASTNQTSMYLCASSSGGQSGANVLTFGAGSRLTVL.